The present TCR beta chain was sequenced within a study of regulatory T cells in long-lasting Graves disease. The time point was: persistent/refractory GD, antithyroid drugs over 5 years with positive TRAb. From RNA extracted from PBMCs, the TCR library was made. CDR3-region Arm-PCR and iRepertoire HTBI primers produced the TCR beta libraries. In the original workflow: Samples jointly harbored fewer than 70 TRBV and 15 or so TRBJ segments. TCRdb passed the multiplex PCR reads through MiXCR, listing each CDR3 protein once. The authors' filters were not applied to this entry. There are approximately 440,000 distinct CDR3 sequences in the sample; roughly a quarter occur only once, and roughly 28% lies in the top ten. Findings of the study overall: Persistent disease showed a preference for TRBV28, TRBJ1-2 and TRBJ2-5. It was possible that the small sample size reduced accuracy.

Looked up from germline, CDR1 is MDHEN and CDR2 is SYDVKM. Trimming removed 1 base at V and 7 bases at J, with 11 bases between. The length of the CDR3 is 14 residues. This clonotype was recorded a few times. Its antigen remains unknown. The V gene is TRBV28, the J gene TRBJ2-1, with D uncertain. Source: peripheral blood mononuclear cells (PBMCs), taken when the disease was refractory, from a patient treated with antithyroid drugs. The sequence came from a female donor with Graves disease. For the CDR3, the DNA is TGTGCCAGCAGTTTATTCCAGATTCCGAATGAGCAGTTCTTC. Translated: CASSLFQIPNEQFF.